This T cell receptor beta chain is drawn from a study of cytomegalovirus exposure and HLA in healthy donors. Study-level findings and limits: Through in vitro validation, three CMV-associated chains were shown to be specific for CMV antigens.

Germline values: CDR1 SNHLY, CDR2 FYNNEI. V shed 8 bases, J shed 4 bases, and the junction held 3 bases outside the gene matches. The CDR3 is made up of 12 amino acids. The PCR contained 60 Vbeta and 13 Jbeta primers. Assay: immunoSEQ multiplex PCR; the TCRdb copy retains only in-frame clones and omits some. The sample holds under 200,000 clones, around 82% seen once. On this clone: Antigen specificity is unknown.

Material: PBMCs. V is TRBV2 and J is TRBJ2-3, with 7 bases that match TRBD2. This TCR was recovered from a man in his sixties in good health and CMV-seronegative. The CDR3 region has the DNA TGTGCCAGCGAGGGGAGGGCAGATACGCAGTATTTT. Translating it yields CASEGRADTQYF.